The sequence of this T cell receptor (beta chain) was determined in a study of T cells in Graves' hyperthyroidism and ophthalmopathy. Study-wide points: The majority of expanded thyroid clonotypes above 0.001 also appeared in blood.

Amplified TCR beta CDR3 regions came from RNA transcripts. First-round RT-PCR targeting the TCR CDR3 was performed with the HTBI primer set. TCRdb processed the multiplex PCR reads anew with MiXCR; each CDR3 protein has one entry. Of approximately 150,000 distinct CDR3 sequences listed, 9.4% are singletons. This clonotype was counted many times. The antigen is unknown. An end of the junction differs from the germline gene, which may be a read error. PBMCs were obtained from over 8.5 ml fresh peripheral blood. The CDR3 loop spans 13 amino acids. The germline V gene encodes CDR1 KGHSH and CDR2 LQKENI. V and J are TRBV18 and TRBJ2-5, with D possibly TRBD1 on 6 matching bases. The sequencing sample was made of blood. The TCR originated in a woman under 30 with Graves' hyperthyroidism that later progressed to Graves' ophthalmopathy. The CDR3 here is CASSPRTEETQYF. The CDR3 DNA follows: TGTGCCAGCTCCCCACGGACAGAAGAGACCCAGTACTTC.